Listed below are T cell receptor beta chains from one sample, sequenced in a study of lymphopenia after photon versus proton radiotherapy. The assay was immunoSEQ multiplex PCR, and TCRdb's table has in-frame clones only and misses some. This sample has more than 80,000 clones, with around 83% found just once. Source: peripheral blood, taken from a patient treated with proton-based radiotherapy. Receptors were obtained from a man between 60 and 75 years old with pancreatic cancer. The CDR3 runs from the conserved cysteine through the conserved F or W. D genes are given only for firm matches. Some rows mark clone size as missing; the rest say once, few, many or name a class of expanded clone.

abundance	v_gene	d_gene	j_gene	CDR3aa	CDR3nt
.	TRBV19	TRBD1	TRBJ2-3	CASSTDREGTDTQYF	TGTGCCAGTAGTACCGACAGGGAAGGGACAGATACGCAGTATTTT
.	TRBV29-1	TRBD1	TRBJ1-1	CSAQGQYATEAFF	TGCAGCGCTCAGGGACAGTATGCCACTGAAGCTTTCTTT
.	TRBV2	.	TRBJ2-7	CASSEGTTSSYEQYF	TGTGCCAGCAGTGAGGGGACCACAAGCTCCTACGAGCAGTACTTC
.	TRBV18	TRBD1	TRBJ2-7	CASSNGQGSYEQYF	TGTGCCAGCTCAAATGGACAGGGTTCCTACGAGCAGTACTTC
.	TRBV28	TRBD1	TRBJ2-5	CASSTGTGTLQETQYF	TGTGCCAGCAGTACCGGGACAGGGACCCTACAAGAGACCCAGTACTTC
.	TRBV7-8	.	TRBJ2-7	CASSLGRGYEQYF	TGTGCCAGCAGCTTAGGTCGCGGGTACGAGCAGTACTTC
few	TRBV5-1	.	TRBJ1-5	CASSLVPGLGNQPQHF	TGCGCCAGCAGCTTGGTTCCAGGGTTGGGCAATCAGCCCCAGCATTTT
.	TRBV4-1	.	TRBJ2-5	CASSQVGGVVQETQYF	TGCGCCAGCAGCCAAGTTGGGGGAGTGGTTCAAGAGACCCAGTACTTC
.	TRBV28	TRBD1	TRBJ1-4	CASRGTGYEKLFF	TGTGCCAGCAGGGGGACAGGGTATGAAAAACTGTTTTTT
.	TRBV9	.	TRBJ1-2	CASSVAAQGNGYTF	TGTGCCAGCAGCGTAGCGGCCCAGGGCAATGGCTACACCTTC
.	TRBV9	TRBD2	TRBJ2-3	CASSGGSGSSAYF	TGTGCCAGCAGCGGCGGTAGCGGGAGCTCTGCGTATTTT
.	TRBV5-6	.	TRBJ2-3	CASSLQGGTDTQYF	TGTGCCAGCAGCTTGCAGGGAGGCACAGATACGCAGTATTTT
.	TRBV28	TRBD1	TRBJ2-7	CASSPGGNTPYEQYF	TGTGCCAGCAGCCCAGGGGGAAACACTCCCTACGAGCAGTACTTC
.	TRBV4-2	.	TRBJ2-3	CASSQDGGTDTQYF	TGTGCCAGCAGCCAAGATGGCGGGACAGATACGCAGTATTTT
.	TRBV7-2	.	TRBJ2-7	CASSLAGALDEQYF	TGTGCCAGCAGCTTAGCAGGGGCGCTGGACGAGCAGTACTTC
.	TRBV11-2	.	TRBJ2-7	CASSLDFDRTYEQYF	TGTGCCAGCAGCTTAGATTTTGACAGGACCTACGAGCAGTACTTC
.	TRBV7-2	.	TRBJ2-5	CASSLVRTQQETQYF	TGTGCCAGCAGCTTAGTACGGACCCAGCAAGAGACCCAGTACTTC
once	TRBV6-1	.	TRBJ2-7	CASSDSYEQYF	TGTGCCAGCAGTGACAGCTACGAGCAGTACTTC
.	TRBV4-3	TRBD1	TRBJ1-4	CASSQDRGQWGEKLFF	TGCGCCAGCAGCCAAGACAGGGGGCAATGGGGTGAAAAACTGTTTTTT
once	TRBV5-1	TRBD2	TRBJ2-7	CASSFGLAGPYEQYF	TGCGCCAGCAGCTTTGGCCTAGCGGGACCCTACGAGCAGTACTTC
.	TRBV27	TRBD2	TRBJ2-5	CASSLQAGGETQYF	TGTGCCAGCAGTTTGCAAGCGGGAGGAGAGACCCAGTACTTC
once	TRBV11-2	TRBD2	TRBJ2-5	CASSPNRGLVGTQYF	TGTGCCAGCAGCCCAAATCGAGGACTAGTGGGGACCCAGTACTTC
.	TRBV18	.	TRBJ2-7	CASSYNSGTAGHEQYF	TGTGCCAGCTCCTATAATTCCGGGACGGCTGGCCACGAGCAGTACTTC
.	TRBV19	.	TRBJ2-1	CASSKGGLGGYEQFF	TGTGCCAGTAGTAAGGGCGGACTAGGGGGATATGAGCAGTTCTTC
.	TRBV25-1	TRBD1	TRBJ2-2	CASTRTGEGTGELFF	TGTGCCAGCACGAGGACAGGGGAGGGTACCGGGGAGCTGTTTTTT
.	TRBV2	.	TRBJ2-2	CASKGGLNTGELFF	TGTGCCAGCAAAGGGGGACTGAACACCGGGGAGCTGTTTTTT
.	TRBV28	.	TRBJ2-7	CASSYGHNSYEQYF	TGTGCCAGCAGTTACGGACACAACTCCTACGAGCAGTACTTC
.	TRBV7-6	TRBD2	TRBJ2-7	CASSLGTSGSPEQYF	TGTGCCAGCAGCCTCGGGACTAGCGGGAGTCCCGAGCAGTACTTC
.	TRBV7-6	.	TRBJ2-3	CASSIQPSPDTQYF	TGTGCCAGCAGCATACAACCCTCCCCAGATACGCAGTATTTT
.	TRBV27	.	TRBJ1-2	CASIRTASNYGYTF	TGTGCCAGCATCCGGACAGCTTCCAACTATGGCTACACCTTC
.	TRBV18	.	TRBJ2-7	CASSLTPEGEQYF	TGTGCCAGCTCACTGACCCCGGAGGGCGAGCAGTACTTC
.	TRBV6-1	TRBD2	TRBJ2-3	CASRLAGNTDTQYF	TGTGCCAGCAGGCTAGCGGGCAACACAGATACGCAGTATTTT
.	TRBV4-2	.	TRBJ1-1	CASSQDGGGVGGSTEAFF	TGTGCCAGCAGCCAAGATGGGGGAGGGGTAGGAGGTTCCACTGAAGCTTTCTTT
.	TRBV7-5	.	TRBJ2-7	CAGGWAGCEQYF	TGTGCCGGCGGTTGGGCCGGGTGCGAGCAGTACTTC
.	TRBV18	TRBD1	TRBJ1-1	CASSPPWEGTALNTEAFF	TGTGCCAGCTCACCACCGTGGGAAGGGACAGCCTTGAACACTGAAGCTTTCTTT
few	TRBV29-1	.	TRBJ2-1	CSVDPQSRNEQFF	TGCAGCGTGGACCCGCAGTCGAGGAATGAGCAGTTCTTC
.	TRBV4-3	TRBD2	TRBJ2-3	CASSQDIFVAGVKDTQYF	TGCGCCAGCAGCCAAGATATCTTTGTAGCGGGAGTTAAAGATACGCAGTATTTT
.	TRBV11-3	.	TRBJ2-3	CASSSLNRWGSTDTQYF	TGTGCCAGCAGCTCCCTCAACAGGTGGGGTAGCACAGATACGCAGTATTTT
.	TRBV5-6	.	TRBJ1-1	CASGLRARNTEAFF	TGTGCCAGCGGCTTGAGAGCAAGGAACACTGAAGCTTTCTTT
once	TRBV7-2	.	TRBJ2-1	CASSLETVMRAQFF	TGTGCCAGCAGCTTAGAGACAGTGATGCGGGCGCAGTTCTTC
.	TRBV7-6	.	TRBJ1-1	CASSLQGNTEAFF	TGTGCCAGCAGCCTTCAGGGTAACACTGAAGCTTTCTTT